This is a list of T cell receptor beta chains from one sample in a study of blood T cell repertoires in COVID-19. Sequencing used immunoSEQ multiplex PCR; TCRdb keeps in-frame clones, though not all of them. The repertoire holds 260,000 or so clones, with about 91% as singletons. The specimen was PBMCs or T cells enriched from blood (not recorded which). The source of these receptors is a woman aged 40 to 50 with acute COVID-19. The CDR3 runs from the conserved cysteine through the conserved F or W. Each record gives: D gene, J gene, V gene, clone size, CDR3 protein, CDR3 DNA. A D gene is named only where the DNA matches it firmly. Part of the rows lack a size; the others show once, few, many or a class for expanded clones.

>NA|TRBJ1-5|TRBV14|NA
CASSRGLNQPQHF
TGTGCCAGCAGCCGGGGCCTCAATCAGCCCCAGCATTTT
>TRBD2|TRBJ2-3|TRBV5-5|NA
CASSLAGLAGANTQYF
TGTGCCAGCAGCTTGGCCGGACTAGCGGGTGCAAATACGCAGTATTTT
>TRBD1|TRBJ1-2|TRBV4-3|NA
CASSQEQGIRRGGYTF
TGCGCCAGCAGCCAAGAACAGGGGATCCGTCGAGGTGGCTACACCTTC
>NA|TRBJ2-1|TRBV28|NA
CASNLRGRLYWFF
TGTGCCAGCAATCTCCGTGGCCGCCTGTATTGGTTCTTC
>TRBD2|TRBJ2-1|TRBV5-4|NA
CASSAGLASEQFF
TGTGCCAGCAGCGCGGGACTAGCATCTGAGCAGTTCTTC
>TRBD1|TRBJ1-2|TRBV4-3|NA
CASSQALPGGSGYTF
TGCGCCAGCAGCCAAGCCCTACCAGGGGGGTCTGGCTACACCTTC
>NA|TRBJ2-1|TRBV7-2|NA
CASSFNWGDEQFF
TGTGCCAGCAGCTTTAACTGGGGGGATGAGCAGTTCTTC
>NA|TRBJ2-1|TRBV5-1|NA
CASSLDLGRDSYNEQFF
TGCGCCAGCAGCTTGGATTTAGGTCGGGACTCCTACAATGAGCAGTTCTTC
>NA|TRBJ1-6|TRBV12-3/TRBV12-4|NA
CASSPIQGGPLHF
TGTGCCAGCTCCCCAATCCAGGGTGGACCCCTCCACTTT
>NA|TRBJ1-2|TRBV18|NA
CASSPPSKGFDGYTF
TGTGCCAGCTCACCACCTAGCAAGGGGTTCGATGGCTACACCTTC
>TRBD2|TRBJ2-1|TRBV10-3|NA
CAIRTAGERGEQFF
TGTGCCATCAGGACGGCGGGAGAACGGGGGGAGCAGTTCTTC
>NA|TRBJ1-3|TRBV11-3|NA
CASSSNPGLANTIYF
TGTGCCAGCAGCTCGAATCCAGGGTTGGCAAACACCATATATTTT
>TRBD1|TRBJ1-5|TRBV7-2|NA
CASRRGGTGANQPQHF
TGTGCCAGCAGGCGGGGTGGGACAGGAGCGAATCAGCCCCAGCATTTT
>NA|TRBJ2-1|TRBV3-1/TRBV3-2|NA
CASSFSLTSYNEQFF
TGTGCCAGCAGTTTTAGCCTAACCTCCTACAATGAGCAGTTCTTC
>NA|TRBJ2-7|TRBV11-2|once
CASSPSFGSYEQYF
TGTGCCAGCAGCCCTAGTTTCGGTTCCTACGAGCAGTACTTC
>NA|TRBJ2-3|TRBV30|NA
CAWRDKRQTSTDTQYF
TGTGCCTGGAGAGATAAAAGACAGACTAGCACAGATACGCAGTATTTT
>NA|TRBJ2-7|TRBV3-1/TRBV3-2|NA
CASSQVSEQYF
TGTGCCAGCAGCCAAGTATCCGAGCAGTACTTC
>NA|TRBJ1-2|TRBV24-1|NA
CATSDPVRGGGGYTF
TGTGCCACCAGTGATCCTGTTAGGGGAGGAGGTGGCTACACCTTC
>NA|TRBJ1-3|TRBV7-8|NA
CASSRGTRSGNTIYF
TGTGCCAGCAGCCGAGGGACACGCTCTGGAAACACCATATATTTT
>TRBD1|TRBJ2-2|TRBV10-1|few
CASSRQGYTGELFF
TGCGCCAGCTCTAGACAGGGGTACACCGGGGAGCTGTTTTTT
>NA|TRBJ1-3|TRBV4-3|once
CASSQDSEGAFSGNTIYF
TGCGCCAGCAGCCAAGATTCAGAAGGGGCCTTCTCTGGAAACACCATATATTTT
>NA|TRBJ1-1|TRBV10-3|once
CAISDPSNTEAFF
TGTGCCATCAGTGACCCATCGAACACTGAAGCTTTCTTT
>NA|TRBJ1-2|TRBV6-5|NA
CASSLQRGDGYTF
TGTGCCAGCAGTCTCCAAAGGGGCGATGGCTACACCTTC
>NA|TRBJ1-1|TRBV9|NA
CASSVGWGGNTEAFF
TGTGCCAGCAGCGTAGGGTGGGGCGGGAACACTGAAGCTTTCTTT